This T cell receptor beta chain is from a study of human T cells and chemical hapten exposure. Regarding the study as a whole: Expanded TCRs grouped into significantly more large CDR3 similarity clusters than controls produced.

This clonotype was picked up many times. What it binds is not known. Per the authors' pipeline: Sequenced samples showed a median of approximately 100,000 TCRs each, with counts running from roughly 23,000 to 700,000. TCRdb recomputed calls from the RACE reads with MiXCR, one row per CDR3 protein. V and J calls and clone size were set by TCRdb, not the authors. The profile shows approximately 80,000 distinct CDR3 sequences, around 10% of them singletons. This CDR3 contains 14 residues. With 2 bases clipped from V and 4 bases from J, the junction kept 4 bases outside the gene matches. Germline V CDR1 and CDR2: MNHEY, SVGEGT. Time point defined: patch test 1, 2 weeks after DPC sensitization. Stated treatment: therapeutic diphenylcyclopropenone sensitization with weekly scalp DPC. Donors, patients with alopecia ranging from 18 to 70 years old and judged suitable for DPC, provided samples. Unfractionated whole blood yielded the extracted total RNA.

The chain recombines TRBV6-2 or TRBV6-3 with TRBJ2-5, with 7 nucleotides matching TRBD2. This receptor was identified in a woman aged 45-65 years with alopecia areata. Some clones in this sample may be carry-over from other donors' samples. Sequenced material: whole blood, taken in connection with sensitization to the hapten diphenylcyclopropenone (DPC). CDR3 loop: CASSYKAGIETQYF. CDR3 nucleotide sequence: TGTGCCAGCAGTTACAAAGCGGGGATAGAGACCCAGTACTTC.